The T cell receptor beta chain under discussion was sequenced for a study of T-cell reconstitution after alpha-beta-depleted transplantation in children. This clonotype has a handful of counts. During its preparation, the TCRbeta library received unique molecular identifiers. TCRdb ran MiXCR on the PCR reads and lists one entry per CDR3 protein. Of roughly 180,000 distinct CDR3 sequences detected, roughly 15% appear once; the ten largest clones hold about 13%. Germline assignment: CDR1 LGHDT and CDR2 YNNKEL (reference sequence). This CDR3 region has 14 residues. V was clipped by 0 bases and J by 10 bases, with 15 bases between them.

The gene calls are TRBV3-1 and TRBJ2-5; D ambiguous. Sample: PBMCs from the stem cell graft donor, taken from the stem cell graft. This TCR was sampled from a human donor who donated a stem cell graft to a child with acute lymphoblastic leukemia. CDR3 in DNA: TGTGCCAGCAGCCAAGATAGCCTGCGCAAAGTCCAGTACTTC. It codes for CASSQDSLRKVQYF.